Following are 24 T cell receptor beta chains from one sample sequenced in a study of T cell changes during pregnancy in multiple sclerosis. The method was immunoSEQ multiplex PCR; TCRdb's version includes in-frame clones alone and lacks a portion of them. The repertoire holds just under 60,000 clones, with about 91% as singletons. Sequencing used peripheral blood, obtained in the first trimester of pregnancy. Receptors were obtained from a female donor with multiple sclerosis, enrolled in a pregnancy study.

The count of this clone is one. The chain carries TRBV30 and TRBJ1-6; 8 positions match TRBD1. The CDR3 runs to 14 residues. The J segment lost 10 bases and the V segment lost 3 bases, leaving 8 bases of the junction unmatched. Looked up from germline, CDR1 is GTSNPN and CDR2 is SVGIG (reference sequence). The chain's CDR3 is CAWRTDRVKSPLHF. The CDR3 DNA reads TGTGCCTGGAGGACGGACAGGGTCAAATCACCCCTCCACTTT. Based on the CDR3 plus reference TRBV30 and TRBJ1-6, the full variable domain is SQTIHQWPATLVQPVGSPLSLECTVEGTSNPNLYWYRQAAGRGLQLLFYSVGIGQISSEVPQNLSASRPQDRQFILSSKKLLLSDSGFYLCAWRTDRVKSPLHFGNGTRLTVT.

The V call is TRBV2, the J call TRBJ2-5; 9 bases match TRBD1. CDR3 length: 13 amino acids. CDR1 and CDR2 (germline): SNHLY, FYNNEI. Trimming cost V 4 bases and J 5 bases; bases outside gene matches: 2. CDR3 region: CASSGDRDETQYF. The CDR3 nucleotides read TGTGCCAGCAGTGGGGACAGGGACGAGACCCAGTACTTC.

The V gene is TRBV18, the J gene TRBJ1-1, with D possibly being TRBD1 (6 bases). Trimming took off 3 bases at V and 4 bases at J, with 9 bases between the two ends. Per the germline V gene, CDR1 is KGHSH and CDR2 is LQKENI. The CDR3 totals 13 residues. The CDR3 region is CASSPGQITEAFF. DNA of the CDR3: TGTGCCAGCTCACCGGGACAAATCACTGAAGCTTTCTTT. Full variable domain (rest looked up from reference TRBV18 and TRBJ1-1): NAGVMQNPRHLVRRRGQEARLRCSPMKGHSHVYWYRQLPEEGLKFMVYLQKENIIDESGMPKERFSAEFPKEGPSILRIQQVVRGDSAAYFCASSPGQITEAFFGQGTRLTVV.

The rearrangement joins TRBV9 to TRBJ1-1; possible D gene TRBD1, 5 bases. Germline V gives CDR1 SGDLS, CDR2 YYNGEE. CDR3 length: 16 residues. V gave up 4 bases and J gave up 1 base, with 17 bases separating them. CDR3 region: CASSRGGWLGNTEAFF. The CDR3 nucleotides are TGTGCCAGCAGCCGCGGGGGGTGGTTGGGGAACACTGAAGCTTTCTTT.

The chain has TRBV7-2 and TRBJ2-1, with D perhaps matching TRBD1 (6 bases). The ends were cut back, 2 bases at V and 9 bases at J, with 17 bases in the middle. CDR3 length: 15 amino acids. Germline CDR1 is SGHTA and CDR2 is FQGNSA. The CDR3 nucleotides are TGTGCCAGCAGCTTATTTTCACAGGGAACGGGTGAGCAGTTCTTC. Protein sequence: CASSLFSQGTGEQFF.

The chain combines TRBV7-8 with TRBJ1-2; a possible D gene is TRBD1 (5 bases). Trimming took off 5 bases at V and 7 bases at J, with 23 bases between the two ends. In germline, CDR1 is SGHVS, CDR2 FQNEAQ. The length of the CDR3 is 16 residues. This CDR3 reads CASSEGPRGGAVGYTF. The DNA of the CDR3 is TGTGCCAGCAGCGAAGGGCCGAGGGGAGGGGCGGTTGGCTACACCTTC. The full variable domain, its missing parts supplied by reference TRBV7-8 and TRBJ1-2, is GAGVSQSPRYKVAKRGQDVALRCDPISGHVSLFWYQQALGQGPEFLTYFQNEAQLDKSGLPSDRFFAERPEGSVSTLKIQRTQQEDSAVYLCASSEGPRGGAVGYTFGSGTRLTVV.

This rearrangement joins TRBV7-6 to TRBJ2-1; tentatively, D is TRBD2 (6 bases). V was shortened by 5 bases and J by 9 bases, with 17 bases between the two germline ends. The germline gives CDR1 SGHVS, CDR2 FNYEAQ. CDR3 length: 14 amino acids. The CDR3 bases are TGTGCCAGCAGCCCCATGCCGCGGGGTGGTGAGCAGTTCTTC. Protein: CASSPMPRGGEQFF.

The CDR3 DNA is TGTGCCAGCAGCTTAGGGACAGGGATGAGAGGCTACACCTTC. Protein product: CASSLGTGMRGYTF. The J gene is TRBJ1-2, the V gene TRBV13, with TRBD1 matching over 7 bases. The CDR3 is made up of 14 amino acids. V lost 0 bases and J lost 8; bases outside the gene matches: 6. Per the germline V gene, CDR1 is PRHDT and CDR2 is FYEKMQ (reference sequence).

The chain uses TRBV7-2 and TRBJ2-7, with D perhaps TRBD1 (6 bases). This CDR3 comprises 14 residues. Trimming removed 5 bases at V and 0 bases at J, with 11 bases between. Germline V gene lookup returns CDR1 SGHTA and CDR2 FQGNSA. CDR3 DNA sequence: TGTGCCAGCAGCCCCAGGACAGTCTCCTACGAGCAGTACTTC. Its translation: CASSPRTVSYEQYF.

This chain joins TRBV30 and TRBJ1-1; 9 bases agree with TRBD1. Germline lookup yields CDR1 GTSNPN and CDR2 SVGIG (reference sequence). V lost 6 bases, J lost 4 bases, and 12 bases stayed unmatched. This CDR3 spans 15 amino acids. The CDR3 region is CACIFRDRGFTEAFF. The CDR3 DNA sequence: TGTGCCTGCATATTTCGAGACAGGGGGTTCACTGAAGCTTTCTTT.

V gene TRBV19 combines with J gene TRBJ2-5; 7 bases line up with TRBD1. CDR3 length: 16 residues. V trimming: 5 bases; J trimming: 4 bases; junction bases outside the gene matches: 13. CDR1 is LNHDA and CDR2 is SQIVND in the germline V gene (reference sequence). The CDR3 spells CASSSGPTTGRETQYF. The CDR3 bases are TGTGCCAGTAGTTCCGGACCAACGACAGGGCGAGAGACCCAGTACTTC. The full variable domain, rest sourced from reference TRBV19 and TRBJ2-5, is DGGITQSPKYLFRKEGQNVTLSCEQNLNHDAMYWYRQDPGQGLRLIYYSQIVNDFQKGDIAEGYSVSREKKESFPLTVTSAQKNPTAFYLCASSSGPTTGRETQYFGPGTRLLVL.

The chain uses TRBV18 and TRBJ1-1, with TRBD1 as a possible D gene (5 bases). Germline CDR1 reads KGHSH; CDR2 reads LQKENI. This CDR3 is built from 13 residues. The V gene lost 6 bases and the J gene lost 8 bases, with 16 bases spanning the gap. The CDR3 sequence is CASSLKEQAEAFF. Here the CDR3 DNA reads TGTGCCAGCTCTCTAAAAGAACAGGCCGAAGCTTTCTTT.

The chain carries TRBV7-2 and TRBJ2-3; 9 positions agree with TRBD2. The CDR3 is 18 residues long. V dropped 1 base and J dropped 6; count of bases not matched to a gene: 14. Germline CDR1 reads SGHTA; CDR2 reads FQGNSA. This CDR3 is CASSLGARGGAIRDTQYF. In nucleotides, the CDR3 is TGTGCCAGCAGCTTAGGGGCCCGCGGGGGGGCCATTAGGGATACGCAGTATTTT.

This clone showed up just a few times. This rearrangement joins TRBV30 to TRBJ1-1; D gene ambiguous. Trimming cost V 1 base and J 0 bases, with 9 bases left between them. CDR3 length equals 14 residues. Germline V gene lookup returns CDR1 GTSNPN and CDR2 SVGIG (reference sequence). The CDR3 DNA follows: TGTGCCTGGAGTGCAGGCCACATGAACACTGAAGCTTTCTTT. It yields the protein CAWSAGHMNTEAFF.

The V gene is TRBV29-1, the J gene TRBJ1-1, with D possibly TRBD1 on 5 matching bases. V was pared by 7 bases and J by 0 bases, with 15 bases between. The CDR3 runs to 14 residues. Germline V gene sequence: CDR1 SQVTM, CDR2 ANQGSEA. The CDR3 sequence: CSATLGGVNTEAFF. The CDR3 DNA follows: TGCAGCGCTACACTGGGGGGGGTGAACACTGAAGCTTTCTTT.

The V call is TRBV27, the J call TRBJ1-5, with D possibly TRBD1 on 6 matching bases. The CDR3 covers 16 residues. Germline V gene sequence: CDR1 MNHEY, CDR2 SMNVEV (reference sequence). The V gene lost 4 bases and the J gene lost 2 bases, with 15 bases spanning the gap. In DNA, the CDR3 is TGTGCCAGCAGTTCCAACCCAGGGGTTGGCAATCAGCCCCAGCATTTT. This codes for CASSSNPGVGNQPQHF.

J is TRBJ2-7 and V is TRBV7-2; a possible D gene is TRBD1 (5 bases). CDR3 size: 13 residues. Germline-derived CDR1 and CDR2 are SGHTA and FQGNSA. V was pared by 8 bases and J by 0 bases, with 11 bases between. CDR3 protein: CASGAVSSYEQYF. DNA of the CDR3: TGTGCCAGCGGGGCAGTGAGCTCCTACGAGCAGTACTTC.

The gene calls are TRBV9 and TRBJ2-1, with TRBD2 identical over 10 bases. CDR1 SGDLS and CDR2 YYNGEE come from the germline V gene. The ends lost 4 bases at V and 6 bases at J; junction bases unmatched: 10. The CDR3 runs 16 residues. The CDR3: CASSPTTSGVLNEQFF. CDR3 DNA sequence: TGTGCCAGCAGCCCGACTACTAGCGGGGTCCTCAATGAGCAGTTCTTC.

The rearrangement uses TRBV7-9 and TRBJ1-2, with 9 bases identical to TRBD1. CDR1 is SEHNR and CDR2 is FQNEAQ in the germline V gene (reference sequence). CDR3 length equals 15 residues. V trimming: 2 bases; J trimming: 8 bases; junction bases outside the gene matches: 9. CDR3 sequence reads: CASSLTGGQGGGYTF. The CDR3 DNA reads as TGTGCCAGCAGCTTAACGGGGGGACAGGGTGGAGGCTACACCTTC.

The chain carries TRBV5-6 and TRBJ2-7; D remains ambiguous. The CDR3 loop spans 16 amino acids. CDR1 is SGHDT, CDR2 YYEEEE, per germline. The V and J ends lost 4 bases and 6 bases respectively, with 23 bases between them. This CDR3 is CASSPSEQPIFGEQYF. The CDR3 region has the DNA TGTGCCAGCAGCCCGTCGGAGCAACCTATTTTTGGCGAGCAGTACTTC. Based on the CDR3 plus reference TRBV5-6 and TRBJ2-7, the full variable domain is DAGVTQSPTHLIKTRGQQVTLRCSPKSGHDTVSWYQQALGQGPQFIFQYYEEEERQRGNFPDRFSGHQFPNYSSELNVNALLLGDSALYLCASSPSEQPIFGEQYFGPGTRLTVT.

This rearrangement joins TRBV7-3 to TRBJ2-6; no clear D. Trimming removed 2 bases at V and 3 bases at J, with 8 bases between. Germline V lookup: CDR1 SGHTA, CDR2 FQGTGA. This CDR3 is 15 amino acids long. CDR3 DNA sequence: TGTGCCAGCAGCTTACCCGGGTTTGGGGCCAACGTCCTGACTTTC. Translating it yields CASSLPGFGANVLTF.

The V gene is TRBV9, the J gene TRBJ1-2; TRBD1 agrees at 12 bases. The CDR3 runs 15 residues. Germline V gene data show CDR1 as SGDLS and CDR2 as YYNGEE. Trimming took 0 bases from V and 7 from J; bases not matched to a gene: 4. The CDR3: CASSVAGQGAAGYTF. CDR3 sequence (DNA): TGTGCCAGCAGCGTAGCGGGACAGGGGGCGGCTGGCTACACCTTC.

This clone was picked up a small number of times. The chain links TRBV25-1 to TRBJ1-1; 10 bases are shared with TRBD1. The CDR3 runs to 14 residues. After removal of 8 bases from V and 4 bases from J, the junction contained 7 bases not matched to a gene. Germline values: CDR1 MGHDK, CDR2 SYGVNS. In nucleotides, the CDR3 is TGTGCCAGCCTCGGGACAGGGGAATTCACTGAAGCTTTCTTT. This translates into CASLGTGEFTEAFF.

The rearrangement joins TRBV7-3 to TRBJ2-5, with 13 positions matching TRBD2. This CDR3 has 15 amino acids. V was pared by 5 bases and J by 4 bases, with 4 bases of the junction left unmatched. The V gene's germline CDR1 is SGHTA and CDR2 FQGTGA. The CDR3 is CASSRTSGGAETQYF. The CDR3 coding sequence is TGTGCCAGCAGCAGAACTAGCGGGGGGGCAGAGACCCAGTACTTC.